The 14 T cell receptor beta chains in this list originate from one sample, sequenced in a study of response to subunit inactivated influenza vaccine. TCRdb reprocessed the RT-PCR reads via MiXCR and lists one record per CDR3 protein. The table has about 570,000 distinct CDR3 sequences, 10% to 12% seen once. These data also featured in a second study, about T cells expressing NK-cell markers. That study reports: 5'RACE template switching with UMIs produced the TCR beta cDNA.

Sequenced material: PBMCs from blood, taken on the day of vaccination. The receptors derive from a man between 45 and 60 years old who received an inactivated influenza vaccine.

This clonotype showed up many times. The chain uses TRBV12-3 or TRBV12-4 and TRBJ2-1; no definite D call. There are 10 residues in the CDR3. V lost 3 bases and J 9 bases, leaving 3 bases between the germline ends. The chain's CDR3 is CASSLREQFF. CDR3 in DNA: TGTGCCAGCAGTTTGCGTGAGCAGTTCTTC.

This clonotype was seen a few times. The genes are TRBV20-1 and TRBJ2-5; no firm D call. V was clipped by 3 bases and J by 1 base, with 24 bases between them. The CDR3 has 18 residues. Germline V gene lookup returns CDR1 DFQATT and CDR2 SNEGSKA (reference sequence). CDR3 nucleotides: TGCAGTGCTAGGGGGAATTATCGGTCCATCACCACCCAAGAGACCCAGTACTTC. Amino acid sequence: CSARGNYRSITTQETQYF.

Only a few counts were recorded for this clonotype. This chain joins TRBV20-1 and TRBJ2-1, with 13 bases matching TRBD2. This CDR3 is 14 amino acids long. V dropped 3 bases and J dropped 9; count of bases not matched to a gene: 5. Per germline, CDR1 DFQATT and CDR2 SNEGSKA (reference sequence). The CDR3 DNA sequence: TGCAGTGCTAGGGGGACTAGCGGGATAGGTGAGCAGTTCTTC. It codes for CSARGTSGIGEQFF.

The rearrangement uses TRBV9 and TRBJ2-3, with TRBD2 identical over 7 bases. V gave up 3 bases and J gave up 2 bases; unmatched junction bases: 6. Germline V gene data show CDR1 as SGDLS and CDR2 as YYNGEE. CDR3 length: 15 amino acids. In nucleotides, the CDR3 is TGTGCCAGCAGCGCTCGAGCGGGGACCACAGATACGCAGTATTTT. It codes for CASSARAGTTDTQYF.

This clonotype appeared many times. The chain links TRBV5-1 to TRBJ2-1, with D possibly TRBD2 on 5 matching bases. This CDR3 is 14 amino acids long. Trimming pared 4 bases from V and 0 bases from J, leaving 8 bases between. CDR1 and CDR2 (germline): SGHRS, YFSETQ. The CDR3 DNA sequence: TGCGCCAGCAGCGGTACTAGCTCCTACAATGAGCAGTTCTTC. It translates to CASSGTSSYNEQFF. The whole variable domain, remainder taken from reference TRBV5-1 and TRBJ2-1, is KAGVTQTPRYLIKTRGQQVTLSCSPISGHRSVSWYQQTPGQGLQFLFEYFSETQRNKGNFPGRFSGRQFSNSRSEMNVSTLELGDSALYLCASSGTSSYNEQFFGPGTRLTVL.

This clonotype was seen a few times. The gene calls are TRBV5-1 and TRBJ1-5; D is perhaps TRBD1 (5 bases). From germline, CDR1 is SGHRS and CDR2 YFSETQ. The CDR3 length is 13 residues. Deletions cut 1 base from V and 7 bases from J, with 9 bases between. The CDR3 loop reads CASSLLGEQPQHF. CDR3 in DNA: TGCGCCAGCAGCTTGCTGGGGGAACAGCCCCAGCATTTT.

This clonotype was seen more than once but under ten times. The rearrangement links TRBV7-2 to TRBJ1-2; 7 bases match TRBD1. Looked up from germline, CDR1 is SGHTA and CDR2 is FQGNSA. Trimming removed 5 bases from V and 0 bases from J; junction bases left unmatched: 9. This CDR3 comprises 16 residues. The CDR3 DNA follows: TGTGCCAGCAGCAAAGGGGGCACCCCAGCTAACTATGGCTACACCTTC. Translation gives CASSKGGTPANYGYTF.

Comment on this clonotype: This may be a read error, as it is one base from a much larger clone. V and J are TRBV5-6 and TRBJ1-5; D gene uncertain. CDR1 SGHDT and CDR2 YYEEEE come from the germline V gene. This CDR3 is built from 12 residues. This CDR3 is CASSLASQLQHF. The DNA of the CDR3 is TGTGCCAGCAGCTTGGCGTCTCAGCTCCAGCATTTT.

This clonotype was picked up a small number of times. The CDR3 region is CASSLGRGADYNEQFF. Written as DNA, the CDR3 is TGTGCCAGCAGCTTAGGGCGGGGCGCAGACTACAATGAGCAGTTCTTC. The gene calls are TRBV7-8 and TRBJ2-1, with D perhaps matching TRBD2 (6 bases). Germline V CDR1 and CDR2: SGHVS, FQNEAQ. The CDR3 runs to 16 residues. V lost 1 base and J lost 3, with 13 bases in between.

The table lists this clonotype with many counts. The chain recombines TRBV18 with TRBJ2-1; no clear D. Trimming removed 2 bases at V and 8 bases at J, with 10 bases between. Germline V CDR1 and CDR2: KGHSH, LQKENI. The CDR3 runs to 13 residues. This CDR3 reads CASSPSHVDEQFF. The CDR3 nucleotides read TGTGCCAGCTCACCATCACATGTGGATGAGCAGTTCTTC.

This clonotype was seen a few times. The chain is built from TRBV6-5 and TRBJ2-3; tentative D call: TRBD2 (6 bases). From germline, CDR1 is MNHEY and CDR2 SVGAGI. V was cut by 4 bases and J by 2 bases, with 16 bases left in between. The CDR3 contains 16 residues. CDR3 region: CASSWLAPTSTDTQYF. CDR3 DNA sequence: TGTGCCAGCAGTTGGCTAGCGCCAACTTCCACAGATACGCAGTATTTT.

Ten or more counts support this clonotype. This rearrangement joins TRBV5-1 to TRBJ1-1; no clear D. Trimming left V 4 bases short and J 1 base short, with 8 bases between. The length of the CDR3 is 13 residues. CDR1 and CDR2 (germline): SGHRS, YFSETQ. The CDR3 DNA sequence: TGCGCCAGCAGCGCTCATCCGAACACTGAAGCTTTCTTT. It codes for CASSAHPNTEAFF.

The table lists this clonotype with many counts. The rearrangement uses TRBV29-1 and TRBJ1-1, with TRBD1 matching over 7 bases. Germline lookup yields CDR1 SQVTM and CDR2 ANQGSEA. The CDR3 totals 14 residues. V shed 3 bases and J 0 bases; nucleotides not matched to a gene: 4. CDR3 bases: TGCAGCGTTGACCCGACAGGGTTGAACACTGAAGCTTTCTTT. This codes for CSVDPTGLNTEAFF.

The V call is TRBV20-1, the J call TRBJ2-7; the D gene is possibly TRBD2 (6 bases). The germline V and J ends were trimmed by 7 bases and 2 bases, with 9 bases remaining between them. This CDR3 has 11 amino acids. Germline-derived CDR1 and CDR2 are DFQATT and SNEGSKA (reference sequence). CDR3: CSVAEAYEQYF. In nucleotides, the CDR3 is TGCAGTGTAGCGGAGGCCTACGAGCAGTACTTC.